The 7 T cell receptor beta chains given below trace back to one sample, sequenced in a study of blood T cell repertoires in COVID-19. Measured with immunoSEQ multiplex PCR; TCRdb has only the in-frame clones, and not every one. Of approximately 290,000 clones listed, roughly 89% are singletons. Sequencing used PBMCs or T cells enriched from blood (not recorded which). The receptors were sampled from a woman younger than 30 with acute COVID-19.

The sample holds one count of this clone. The DNA of the CDR3 is TGTGCCAGCAGTTCGACAGGAAAGGACACTGAAGCTTTCTTT. This encodes CASSSTGKDTEAFF. The chain recombines TRBV28 with TRBJ1-1; D is possibly TRBD1 (6 bases). Trimming cost V 4 bases and J 3 bases, with 12 bases left between them. This CDR3 is 14 amino acids long. Germline V lookup: CDR1 MDHEN, CDR2 SYDVKM.

The CDR3 bases are TGCAGCGTAATAGCGGGAGGCCTCCCGAATGAGCAGTTCTTC. It specifies CSVIAGGLPNEQFF. The J gene is TRBJ2-1, the V gene TRBV29-1, with 10 bases identical to TRBD2. J was trimmed by 7 bases and V by 6 bases; bases with no gene match: 9. Germline V gene lookup returns CDR1 SQVTM and CDR2 ANQGSEA. The CDR3 extends over 14 amino acids.

V gene TRBV11-1 combines with J gene TRBJ2-1, with D possibly matching TRBD2 (5 bases). The V gene lost 0 bases and the J gene lost 6 bases, with 9 bases spanning the gap. The CDR3 consists of 14 residues. The germline CDR1 and CDR2 sequences are SGHAT and FQDESV (reference sequence). CDR3 sequence reads: CASSLAGATNEQFF. The DNA of the CDR3 is TGTGCCAGCAGCTTAGCGGGAGCGACCAATGAGCAGTTCTTC.

The chain recombines TRBV3-1 (or the pseudogene TRBV3-2) with TRBJ2-7; D is ambiguous. Trimming stripped 2 bases from V and 1 base from J, with 9 bases between. This CDR3 region has 14 residues. Germline CDR1 and CDR2: LGHDT and YNNKEL (reference sequence). CDR3 sequence reads: CASSQSERSYEQYF. For the CDR3, the DNA is TGTGCCAGCAGCCAATCGGAGCGTTCCTACGAGCAGTACTTC.

The genes are TRBV29-1 and TRBJ2-7; 10 positions agree with TRBD1. CDR1 SQVTM and CDR2 ANQGSEA come from the germline V gene. Trimming cost V 6 bases and J 4 bases; bases outside gene matches: 3. There are 12 residues in the CDR3. DNA of the CDR3: TGCAGCGTCCGACAGGGGGCTTACGAGCAGTACTTC. Its protein is CSVRQGAYEQYF.

This chain joins TRBV7-6 and TRBJ2-7; 12 bases line up with TRBD2. Unmatched junction bases numbered 7, after V lost 5 bases and J lost 2 bases. In germline, CDR1 is SGHVS, CDR2 FNYEAQ. CDR3 length: 16 amino acids. The DNA for the CDR3 is TGTGCCAGCAGCCCTAGGACTAGCGGGAACACCTACGAGCAGTACTTC. This encodes CASSPRTSGNTYEQYF.

The CDR3 bases are TGTGCCTGGAGTGTACCCGGACTCGGCTACACCTTC. It specifies CAWSVPGLGYTF. J is TRBJ1-2 and V is TRBV30; D ambiguous. Germline V lookup: CDR1 GTSNPN, CDR2 SVGIG (reference sequence). This CDR3 has 12 amino acids. V was pared by 0 bases and J by 8 bases, with 10 bases between.